Below, 10 T cell receptor beta chains from the same sample are listed, as sequenced in a study of cytotoxic CD8 clonotypes in ibrutinib-treated CLL. This table comes from immunoSEQ multiplex PCR, and its TCRdb copy is limited to in-frame clones, with some not included. The sample lists under 200,000 clones, more than 65% occurring once. Sequenced material: PBMCs, taken after 12 months of ibrutinib treatment. The receptors were sampled from a human donor with chronic lymphocytic leukemia.

The rearrangement links TRBV5-6 to TRBJ2-3; D is unclear. Germline V gene lookup returns CDR1 SGHDT and CDR2 YYEEEE. This CDR3 has 12 residues. Trimming left V 1 base short and J 6 bases short, with 6 bases between. The CDR3 region has the DNA TGTGCCAGCAGCTTGACCTCCGATACGCAGTATTTT. Its protein product is CASSLTSDTQYF.

The rearrangement joins TRBV27 to TRBJ1-5, with no clear D. V was trimmed by 5 bases and J by 2 bases, leaving 28 bases between them. The CDR3 contains 20 residues. Germline-derived CDR1 and CDR2 are MNHEY and SMNVEV (reference sequence). The CDR3 reads CASSPLGSTVLGGGNQPQHF. CDR3 coding DNA: TGTGCCAGCAGTCCCCTTGGGAGCACCGTCTTGGGCGGGGGCAATCAGCCCCAGCATTTT.

This clone was observed at least ten times. The V call is TRBV7-9, the J call TRBJ2-5, with D uncertain. The length of the CDR3 is 14 residues. Trimming pared 3 bases from V and 6 bases from J, leaving 14 bases between. From germline, CDR1 is SEHNR and CDR2 FQNEAQ (reference sequence). The CDR3 reads CASSLHGREQTQYF. In DNA form, the CDR3 reads TGTGCCAGCAGCTTGCACGGTCGAGAACAGACCCAGTACTTC.

The V call is TRBV2, the J call TRBJ2-7; 8 bases fit TRBD1. The CDR3 contains 15 residues. Germline CDR1 reads SNHLY; CDR2 reads FYNNEI. The trim removed 6 bases at V and 3 bases at J, leaving 10 bases unmatched. The chain's CDR3 is CASRPDRGPNYEQYF. The DNA of the CDR3 is TGTGCCAGCAGACCCGACAGGGGCCCTAACTACGAGCAGTACTTC.

The rearrangement links TRBV19 to TRBJ1-1, with a weak D call TRBD1 (6 bases). Germline CDR1 is LNHDA and CDR2 is SQIVND (reference sequence). The CDR3 covers 15 residues. The germline V and J ends were trimmed by 5 bases and 0 bases, with 13 bases remaining between them. CDR3 protein: CASSPTGIMNTEAFF. As DNA, the CDR3 is TGTGCCAGTAGTCCGACAGGAATCATGAACACTGAAGCTTTCTTT.

The V gene is TRBV18, the J gene TRBJ1-2; D call uncertain. The germline V gene encodes CDR1 KGHSH and CDR2 LQKENI. V was clipped by 2 bases and J by 7 bases, with 14 bases between them. This CDR3 region has 14 residues. The DNA for the CDR3 is TGTGCCAGCTCACCAGGGCTCCCAGCTGGTGGCTACACCTTC. This codes for CASSPGLPAGGYTF. Filled out from reference TRBV18 and TRBJ1-2, the complete variable domain reads NAGVMQNPRHLVRRRGQEARLRCSPMKGHSHVYWYRQLPEEGLKFMVYLQKENIIDESGMPKERFSAEFPKEGPSILRIQQVVRGDSAAYFCASSPGLPAGGYTFGSGTRLTVV.

CDR3 bases: TGTGCCAGCAGTTACTCGCGGTCCACCGGGGAGCTGTTTTTT. Translated: CASSYSRSTGELFF. The J gene is TRBJ2-2, the V gene TRBV6-5; D ambiguous. The germline V and J ends were trimmed by 0 bases and 4 bases, with 6 bases remaining between them. The CDR3 spans 14 residues. CDR1 MNHEY and CDR2 SVGAGI come from the germline V gene.

This clone was seen just once. The gene calls are TRBV27 and TRBJ1-5; D gene uncertain. CDR1 and CDR2 (germline): MNHEY, SMNVEV (reference sequence). Between the trimmed V and J ends, which lost 8 bases and 4 bases, there was a span of 15 bases. This CDR3 is 14 amino acids long. CDR3 loop: CASSREGRNQPQHF. The CDR3 DNA reads TGTGCCAGCTCCCGCGAAGGACGGAATCAGCCCCAGCATTTT.

The chain joins TRBV5-1 to TRBJ2-7; TRBD2 matches 7 bases. From germline, CDR1 is SGHRS and CDR2 YFSETQ. J was trimmed by 7 bases and V by 0 bases; bases with no gene match: 10. The CDR3 extends over 15 amino acids. The CDR3 DNA reads as TGCGCCAGCAGCTTGGCCGGAGGCGGGAGCGAGGAGCAGTACTTC. Amino acids: CASSLAGGGSEEQYF.

The J gene is TRBJ2-7, the V gene TRBV9; either TRBD1 or TRBD2 may fit D (6 bases each). The CDR3 spans 16 residues. V lost 0 bases and J 5 bases, leaving 18 bases between the germline ends. Per the germline V gene, CDR1 is SGDLS and CDR2 is YYNGEE. This CDR3 reads CASSVEGGGSYDEQYF. As DNA, the CDR3 is TGTGCCAGCAGCGTAGAGGGGGGTGGCTCCTATGACGAGCAGTACTTC. Full variable domain (remainder filled in from reference TRBV9 and TRBJ2-7): DSGVTQTPKHLITATGQRVTLRCSPRSGDLSVYWYQQSLDQGLQFLIQYYNGEERAKGNILERFSAQQFPDLHSELNLSSLELGDSALYFCASSVEGGGSYDEQYFGPGTRLTVT.